This T cell receptor (beta chain) was captured in a study of shared clonotypes between healthy human individuals. On the study more broadly: The plates for each donor numbered three CD4 naive, three CD4 memory, two CD8 naive and one CD8 memory.

Every donor, a Caucasian adult, lived in Nashville, Tennessee. As originally analysed: ImmunoSEQ output held junction-only sequences without quality scores, so filtering differed. Sequencing was performed with immunoSEQ multiplex PCR; in TCRdb, only in-frame clones are kept and a portion is missing. V and J calls and clone size are those listed in that table; D and trimming were worked out from the DNA. This sample has a few million clones, with just under 95% found just once. The sequence came from a man between 18 and 35 years old in good health. Some clones in this sample may be carry-over from other donors' samples. The sample consisted of naive CD4+ T cells from PBMCs. This sample's subset: CD45RA+ positively selected.

Here the CDR3 DNA reads TGCGCCAGCAGCCCATTACAGGGGTCTGGGGCCAACGTCCTGACTTTC. Its translation: CASSPLQGSGANVLTF. J is TRBJ2-6 and V is TRBV5-1, with 7 bases identical to TRBD1. V lost 4 bases and J lost 1; bases outside the gene matches: 5. Per germline, CDR1 SGHRS and CDR2 YFSETQ. This CDR3 has 16 residues. Drawing the rest from reference TRBV5-1 and TRBJ2-6, the complete variable domain is KAGVTQTPRYLIKTRGQQVTLSCSPISGHRSVSWYQQTPGQGLQFLFEYFSETQRNKGNFPGRFSGRQFSNSRSEMNVSTLELGDSALYLCASSPLQGSGANVLTFGAGSRLTVL.